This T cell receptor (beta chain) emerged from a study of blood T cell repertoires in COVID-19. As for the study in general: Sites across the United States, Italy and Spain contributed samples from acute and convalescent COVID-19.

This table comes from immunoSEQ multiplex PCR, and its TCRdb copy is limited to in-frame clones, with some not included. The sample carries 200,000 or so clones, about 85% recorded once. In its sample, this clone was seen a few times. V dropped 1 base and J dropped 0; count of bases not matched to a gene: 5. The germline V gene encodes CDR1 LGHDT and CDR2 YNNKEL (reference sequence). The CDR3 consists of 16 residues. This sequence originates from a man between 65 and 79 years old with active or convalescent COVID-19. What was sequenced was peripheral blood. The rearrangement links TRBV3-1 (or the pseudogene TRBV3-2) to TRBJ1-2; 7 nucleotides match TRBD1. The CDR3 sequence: CASSQGTGATNYGYTF. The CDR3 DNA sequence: TGTGCCAGCAGCCAAGGCACAGGGGCCACTAACTATGGCTACACCTTC.